This TCR beta chain was obtained from a study of blood T cell repertoires in COVID-19. Across the whole study: The samples span acute and convalescent COVID-19 from the United States, Italy and Spain. T cells, B-cell-depleted T cells, or PBMCs provided the cDNA or gDNA that served as material.

Authors' processing steps: Using reference gene primer amplification, nucleated cell counts were estimated. Only in-frame clones appear in the TCRdb table, and some are missing; sequencing was by immunoSEQ multiplex PCR. V and J calls and clone size are those listed in that table; D and trimming were worked out from the DNA. The top ten clones hold more than 2% of a sample with 87,000 or so clones, approximately 80% of them seen once. This CDR3 is built from 16 residues. The V and J ends lost 5 bases and 0 bases, in that order; junction bases with no gene match: 7. CDR1 and CDR2 (germline): SEHNR, FQNEAQ (reference sequence).

Sequenced input: peripheral blood. This rearrangement joins TRBV7-9 to TRBJ1-1; 9 bases match TRBD1. This clonotype originated in a woman aged 70-85 years with acute or convalescent COVID-19. DNA for the CDR3: TGTGCCAGCAGCGAAGGACAGGGGAACATGAACACTGAAGCTTTCTTT. It encodes CASSEGQGNMNTEAFF.